The 20 T cell receptor beta chains presented below share a single source sample, sequenced in a study of tissue T cells after allogeneic stem cell transplantation. Only in-frame clones appear in the TCRdb table, and some are missing; sequencing was by immunoSEQ multiplex PCR. The data hold 9,000 to 9,500 clones, with roughly 45% observed a single time. Sample time point: mouse harvest day 7 after allogeneic transplant. Each mouse received 10^7 T-cell-depleted marrow cells plus 10^6 splenic CD5+ T cells by tail vein. Sequenced sample: gut tissue. The receptors come from a female BALB/c mouse given C57BL/6 T cells with graft-versus-host disease after an allogeneic hematopoietic cell transplant.

Notes on this clone: Mouse names are used for the genes. The read is 1 residue too short to cover the CDR3 end, so that end is filled in from the germline J gene. The chain has TRBV12-2 and TRBJ2-7; TRBD2 agrees at 10 bases. V dropped 2 bases and J dropped 2; count of bases not matched to a gene: 2. Germline CDR1 reads SGHLS; CDR2 reads HYDKME. This CDR3 has 14 amino acids. The CDR3 reads CASSRLGGPYEQYF. The sequenced CDR3 bases are TGTGCCAGCTCTCGTCTGGGGGGGCCCTATGAACAGTAC.

This clone was recorded a few times. Germline and genes: mouse. Read coverage stops 1 residue before the CDR3 terminus; the germline J gene supplies the remainder. The V gene is TRBV26, the J gene TRBJ1-1, with TRBD1 as a possible D gene (5 bases). Germline V CDR1 and CDR2: KGHPV, FQNQEV (reference sequence). The CDR3 extends over 13 amino acids. The V end lost 6 bases, the J end lost 0 bases, and 8 bases lay between the germline ends. The sequenced CDR3 bases are TGTGCCAGCAGACGGGGACAGAACACAGAAGTCTTC. This gives the protein CASRRGQNTEVF. The full CDR3 sequence reads CASRRGQNTEVFF.

Comment on this clone: Mouse names are used for the genes. CDR3 in amino acids: CASSLYTANTGQLYF. Incomplete CDR3 DNA: TGTGCCAGCAGTTTATATACAGCAAACACCGGGCAGCTCTAC. This chain connects TRBV15 to TRBJ2-2; D unclear. The read ends 1 residue early relative to the CDR3; the germline J gene fills the gap. Trimming removed 2 bases at V and 0 bases at J, with 7 bases between. CDR1 is SGHND, CDR2 FRSKSL, per germline. The CDR3 length is 15 residues.

This clone was detected a few times. Genes and germline are mouse. The read terminates 1 residue before the CDR3 end, so the remaining end is supplied by the germline J gene. The gene calls are TRBV26 and TRBJ1-1; the D gene is possibly TRBD1 (5 bases). CDR3 length: 11 amino acids. Germline V CDR1 and CDR2: KGHPV, FQNQEV (reference sequence). The V end lost 2 bases, the J end lost 7 bases, and 5 bases lay between the germline ends. Incomplete CDR3 DNA: TGTGCCAGCAGTCTGGGGGGAGAAGTCTTC. It encodes CASSLGGEVF. The full CDR3 is CASSLGGEVFF.

This clone has only one observation. Gene names and germline match the mouse. Read sequence stops 1 residue before the CDR3 end, and the germline J gene provides the missing end. The rearrangement links TRBV23 to TRBJ2-5; the tabulated D call, TRBD1, remains unverified against the DNA. CDR1 is KGHTA, CDR2 FQNQQP, per germline. The CDR3 is 15 residues long. CDR3 DNA (partial): TGCTCCAGCAGTCAATCGAAGGGGAGGGGAGACACCCAGTAC. Amino acids: CSSSQSKGRGDTQY. The CDR3 in full is CSSSQSKGRGDTQYF.

Remarks on this clone: The gene symbols are mouse symbols. The read ends 1 residue shy of where the CDR3 ends; the end is completed using the germline J gene. This chain links TRBV31 with TRBJ2-7, with 9 bases lining up with TRBD2. Germline V gives CDR1 GKSSPN, CDR2 SITVG. The CDR3 is 14 amino acids. J lost 0 bases, V lost 5 bases, and 5 bases had no gene match. The CDR3 region is CAWLWGGSSYEQYF. Partial CDR3 DNA: TGTGCCTGGCTCTGGGGGGGGAGCTCCTATGAACAGTAC.

This clone is medium-sized by share. All gene names here are mouse names. The CDR3 is cut off 1 residue early in the read; its end comes from the germline J gene. J is TRBJ1-3 and V is TRBV26; D gene unclear. Trimming took off 4 bases at V and 11 bases at J, with 9 bases between the two ends. From germline, CDR1 is KGHPV and CDR2 FQNQEV (reference sequence). The CDR3 covers 11 residues. CDR3 residues: CASSPDEALYF. The sequenced part of the CDR3 DNA is TGTGCCAGCAGTCCCGACGAGGCGCTCTAT.

Concerning this clone itself: Mouse names are used for the genes. The DNA ends 1 residue before the CDR3 does, and the rest of the CDR3 is filled in from the germline J gene. The chain carries TRBV16 and TRBJ2-2; D may be TRBD1 (5 bases). The CDR3 spans 15 residues. The V gene's germline CDR1 is SGHSA and CDR2 FRNQAP. The V gene lost 0 bases and the J gene lost 5 bases, with 10 bases spanning the gap. This chain's CDR3 is CASSLETGGTGQLYF. The part of the CDR3 DNA that was read is TGTGCAAGCAGCTTAGAAACAGGCGGGACCGGGCAGCTCTAC.

In this sample, this clone turned up once. The listed genes are named as in mouse. The read finishes 1 residue shy of the CDR3 end, and the germline J gene is used to complete it. The J gene is TRBJ2-5, the V gene TRBV12-2; 9 bases line up with TRBD2. The CDR3 runs to 14 residues. The germline gives CDR1 SGHLS, CDR2 HYDKME. The V and J ends lost 4 bases and 2 bases, in that order; junction bases with no gene match: 3. The CDR3 loop reads CASSPGGVQDTQYF. The part of the CDR3 DNA that was read is TGTGCCAGCTCCCCTGGGGGGGTCCAAGACACCCAGTAC.

There are a few counts of this clone. The gene symbols are mouse symbols. The CDR3 end lies 1 residue beyond the end of the read and is filled in from the germline J gene. The V gene is TRBV26, the J gene TRBJ2-7, with TRBD2 matching 10 bases. The CDR3 is made up of 15 amino acids. V gave up 2 bases and J gave up 7 bases; unmatched junction bases: 8. Looked up from germline, CDR1 is KGHPV and CDR2 is FQNQEV (reference sequence). The CDR3 DNA, read in part, is TGTGCCAGCAGTCTGCTCTGGGGGGGCGCGAGAGAACAGTAC. Its translation is CASSLLWGGAREQY. The CDR3, in full, reads CASSLLWGGAREQYF.

To note about this clone: Here the gene names and germline are mouse. The CDR3 goes on 1 residue after the read ends, and that part is filled in from the germline J gene. V is TRBV19 and J is TRBJ1-6; 8 nucleotides line up with TRBD1. TRBJ1-6 is labeled an ORF, and its function is uncertain. Germline-derived CDR1 and CDR2 are FNHDT and SITEND (reference sequence). Trimming cost V 5 bases and J 3 bases; bases outside gene matches: 4. The CDR3 extends over 15 amino acids. The CDR3 DNA, read in part, is TGTGCCAGCAGCCCTGGACAGGGCTATAATTCGCCCCTCTAC. As protein: CASSPGQGYNSPLY. In full, the CDR3 is CASSPGQGYNSPLYF.

There are a few counts of this clone. Genes and germline are mouse. The CDR3: CASSPDWGGYEQYF. CDR3 DNA, as far as it was read: TGTGCCAGCAGTCCCGACTGGGGGGGCTATGAACAGTAC. This chain links TRBV26 with TRBJ2-7; 11 bases align to TRBD2. The read comes to an end 1 residue before the CDR3 does, leaving the germline J gene to fill in the end. With V trimmed by 4 bases and J by 3 bases, 2 bases remained unmatched. In germline, CDR1 is KGHPV, CDR2 FQNQEV (reference sequence). This CDR3 spans 14 amino acids.

This clone was detected only a few times. Gene names refer to mouse genes. The CDR3 end lies 1 residue beyond the end of the read and is filled in from the germline J gene. The chain recombines TRBV1 with TRBJ2-7; TRBD1 matches 7 bases. This CDR3 region has 15 residues. With V trimmed by 0 bases and J by 4 bases, 6 bases remained unmatched. Per germline, CDR1 NSQYPW and CDR2 LRSPGD (reference sequence). CDR3 bases read: TGCACCTGCAGTGCAGATGAGGGACAGCCTTATGAACAGTAC. Residues: CTCSADEGQPYEQY. The complete CDR3 protein is CTCSADEGQPYEQYF. Using reference TRBV1 and TRBJ2-7 for the parts outside the CDR3, the full variable domain is VTLLEQNPRWRLVPRGQAVNLRCILKNSQYPWMSWYQQDLQKQLQWLFTLRSPGDKEVKSLPGADYLATRVTDTELRLQVANMSQGRTLYCTCSADEGQPYEQYFGPGTRLTVL.

Turning to this clone: These gene names are mouse names. The CDR3 is cut off 1 residue early in the read; its end comes from the germline J gene. The genes are TRBV3 and TRBJ2-4, with D possibly being TRBD1 (6 bases). The CDR3 consists of 14 residues. Germline loops: CDR1 SNHLY, CDR2 FYNGKV (reference sequence). V lost 5 bases, J lost 0 bases, and 9 bases lay in between. The CDR3 spells CASSRDTSQNTLYF. CDR3 bases read: TGTGCCAGCAGCCGGGACACTAGTCAAAACACCTTGTAC.

On this clone itself: Mouse names are used for the genes. With the read ending 1 residue before the CDR3 end, the germline J gene is used to fill in that end. The chain recombines TRBV12-1 with TRBJ2-5; possible D gene TRBD2, 6 bases. Germline V gene sequence: CDR1 SGHSN, CDR2 HYEKVE. The germline V and J ends were trimmed by 0 bases and 3 bases, with 9 bases remaining between them. The CDR3 is 14 amino acids. The CDR3 loop reads CASSLGWGQDTQYF. The CDR3 bases that were read are TGTGCCAGCTCTCTCGGGTGGGGGCAAGACACCCAGTAC.

Worth noting for this clone: The listed genes are named as in mouse. The read finishes 1 residue shy of the CDR3 end, and the germline J gene is used to complete it. The chain links TRBV14 to TRBJ2-4, with 10 bases lining up with TRBD1. The germline V gene has CDR1 SGHDT and CDR2 FRDEAV. This CDR3 is built from 15 residues. The junction had 6 bases not matched to a gene; V was cut back by 5 bases and J by 3 bases. This chain's CDR3 is CASSHPGQGQNTLYF. CDR3 bases read: TGTGCCAGCAGCCACCCGGGACAGGGGCAAAACACCTTGTAC.

In the case of this clone: Gene names and germline refer to mouse. The read ends 1 residue shy of where the CDR3 ends; the end is completed using the germline J gene. The V and J genes are TRBV16 and TRBJ1-4; D uncertain. The CDR3 totals 14 residues. The V and J ends lost 0 bases and 3 bases respectively, with 5 bases between them. CDR1 is SGHSA and CDR2 is FRNQAP in the germline V gene. Partial CDR3 DNA: TGTGCAAGCAGCTTAGAGGCAACCAACGAAAGATTATTT. Its protein product is CASSLEATNERLF. The full CDR3 is CASSLEATNERLFF.

This clone was picked up a small number of times. The gene symbols are mouse symbols. The read ends 1 residue early relative to the CDR3; the germline J gene fills the gap. The J gene is TRBJ2-4, the V gene TRBV23; the table calls TRBD2, which could not be checked here. The germline gives CDR1 KGHTA, CDR2 FQNQQP. The length of the CDR3 is 16 residues. CDR3 DNA (partial): TGCTCCAGCAGTCAAAGACTGGGGGGAAGTCAAAACACCTTGTAC. This sequence encodes CSSSQRLGGSQNTLY. The full-length CDR3 reads as CSSSQRLGGSQNTLYF.

Comments on this clone: Genes and germline are mouse. Read sequence stops 1 residue before the CDR3 end, and the germline J gene provides the missing end. The V and J genes are TRBV3 and TRBJ2-4; no clear D. CDR1 SNHLY and CDR2 FYNGKV come from the germline V gene (reference sequence). The CDR3 length is 13 residues. The ends were cut back, 1 base at V and 0 bases at J, with 2 bases in the middle. The CDR3 DNA, read in part, is TGTGCCAGCAGCTTAGAGAGTCAAAACACCTTGTAC. Amino acid sequence: CASSLESQNTLY. From start to end, the CDR3 is CASSLESQNTLYF.

The sample holds one count of this clone. Gene names and germline refer to mouse. The read ends 1 residue shy of where the CDR3 ends; the end is completed using the germline J gene. The chain joins TRBV26 to TRBJ2-2; D unclear. Looked up from germline, CDR1 is KGHPV and CDR2 is FQNQEV (reference sequence). The length of the CDR3 is 14 residues. V lost 2 bases to trimming and J lost 6 bases, with 10 bases between them. This chain's CDR3 is CASSLNRGSGQLYF. The part of the CDR3 DNA that was read is TGTGCCAGCAGTCTGAACAGAGGGTCCGGGCAGCTCTAC.